These 25 T cell receptor beta chains were sequenced from one sample in a study of T-cell reconstitution after alpha-beta-depleted transplantation in children (dated by TCRdb to about 2016). The label giving this sample's treatment or condition can be read as: allogeneic hematopoietic cell transplantation with graft depleted of TCRalphabeta T cells and CD19 B cells. Library preparation was by PCR. TCRdb records Illumina HiSeq 2500 as the sequencer. TCR library preparation used molecular barcoding, with unique molecular identifiers applied to normalize quantification of the TCRbeta repertoire. TCRdb reran the public reads through fastp at Q25 and MiXCR, keeping productive beta chains. Merged by CDR3 protein, the rows form single entries marked with the most common genes and DNA. The sample table lists 500,000 to 650,000 distinct CDR3 sequences, approximately 12% of them with a count of one. 2% to 2.5% of the sample lies in the top ten.

The sequencing used PBMCs, mostly from graft donor cells, collected 360 days after TCRalphabeta/CD19-depleted stem cell transplant. The receptors were sampled from a male patient younger than 18 who had a stem cell transplant for acute myeloid leukemia, so the T cells may come from the graft donor.

This clonotype was seen a handful of times. CDR3 amino acids: CASSPMTSGAYNEQFF. The CDR3 DNA reads TGTGCCAGCAGCCCTATGACTAGCGGGGCTTACAATGAGCAGTTCTTC. The chain recombines TRBV14 with TRBJ2-1; 11 bases map to TRBD2. The CDR3 sequence is 16 residues long. Germline V gene sequence: CDR1 SGHDN, CDR2 FVKESK. J was trimmed by 4 bases and V by 4 bases; bases with no gene match: 6.

A few counts support this clonotype. The V and J genes are TRBV5-1 and TRBJ2-7, with a tentative D call TRBD2 (5 bases). Germline V CDR1 and CDR2: SGHRS, YFSETQ. The V end lost 3 bases, the J end lost 8 bases, and 18 bases lay between the germline ends. The CDR3 has 14 residues. The CDR3 region has the DNA TGCGCCAGCAGCTCCCCCGTTTTACTAGGGCAGCAGTACTTC. It translates to CASSSPVLLGQQYF.

There are a few counts of this clonotype. This chain connects TRBV10-3 to TRBJ2-1; 8 bases fit TRBD2. V was pared by 2 bases and J by 3 bases, with 3 bases of the junction left unmatched. This CDR3 has 15 amino acids. Germline CDR1 reads ENHRY; CDR2 reads SYGVKD. CDR3 region: CAISEETSDYNEQFF. The DNA for the CDR3 is TGTGCCATCAGTGAGGAGACTAGCGACTACAATGAGCAGTTCTTC.

This clonotype was seen many times. Relative to the germline gene, one junction end is altered; a read error may explain this. The CDR3, as DNA: TGCAGTGCTAGAACAGGGACACAGAGGCGAATCTTC. Translated: CSARTGTQRRIF. The chain joins TRBV20-1 to TRBJ2-7, with D possibly matching TRBD1 (6 bases). The CDR3 extends over 12 amino acids. The germline CDR1 and CDR2 sequences are DFQATT and SNEGSKA (reference sequence).

This clonotype appeared a single time. For the CDR3, the DNA is TGTGCCAGCTCACAGGACCAAGAGACCCAGTACTTC. This codes for CASSQDQETQYF. V is TRBV18 and J is TRBJ2-5; D is ambiguous. V was trimmed by 4 bases and J by 0 bases, leaving 3 bases between them. The CDR3 length is 12 residues. Germline V gives CDR1 KGHSH, CDR2 LQKENI.

Turning to this clonotype: This could be a read error, since a much larger clone is one nucleotide away. The chain joins TRBV28 to TRBJ2-3, with 7 bases aligning to TRBD2. Unmatched junction bases numbered 17, after V lost 5 bases and J lost 3 bases. There are 18 residues in the CDR3. In germline, CDR1 is MDHEN, CDR2 SYDVKM. CDR3 amino acids: CASSPYSGLVGFTDTQYF. In DNA form, the CDR3 reads TGTGCCAGCAGTCCTTACTCCGGACTAGTGGGATTTACAGATACGCAGTATTTT.

This clonotype was counted many times. CDR3 sequence reads: CASSQGDRGSNEQYF. CDR3 DNA sequence: TGCGCCAGCAGCCAAGGGGATAGGGGTTCCAACGAGCAGTACTTC. The V and J genes are TRBV4-3 and TRBJ2-7; tentative D call: TRBD1 (5 bases). This CDR3 region has 15 residues. CDR1 and CDR2 from the germline V gene are LGHNA and YSLEER. Trimming left V 1 base short and J 5 bases short, with 15 bases between.

The rearrangement uses TRBV6-2 or TRBV6-3 and TRBJ1-1, with 10 bases matching TRBD1. Losses at the gene ends were 7 bases for V and 5 bases for J; bases not matched to a gene: 22. CDR1 MNHEY and CDR2 SVGEGT come from the germline V gene. The CDR3 sequence is 19 residues long. The CDR3: CASTRTSRLSGTGVTEAFF. As DNA, the CDR3 is TGTGCCAGCACCAGAACGTCAAGGCTCTCTGGGACAGGGGTTACTGAAGCTTTCTTT.

This clonotype has only a few counts. The chain links TRBV14 to TRBJ2-7, with D possibly matching TRBD1 (6 bases). The CDR3 extends over 16 amino acids. The V gene's germline CDR1 is SGHDN and CDR2 FVKESK. V was clipped by 1 base and J by 6 bases, with 19 bases between them. The CDR3 loop reads CASSQGLQGRYPEQYF. The CDR3 DNA reads as TGTGCCAGCAGCCAAGGTTTGCAGGGGCGATATCCCGAGCAGTACTTC.

This clonotype was picked up a small number of times. The chain is built from TRBV20-1 and TRBJ2-7; D uncertain. CDR1 is DFQATT and CDR2 is SNEGSKA in the germline V gene (reference sequence). The CDR3 loop spans 14 amino acids. Trimming removed 0 bases at V and 3 bases at J, with 12 bases between. The CDR3 sequence: CSARDHRTVYEQYF. In nucleotides, the CDR3 is TGCAGTGCTAGAGATCATCGAACTGTCTACGAGCAGTACTTC.

The J gene is TRBJ2-5, the V gene TRBV28; the D is unclear. This CDR3 contains 14 residues. V shed 7 bases and J shed 5 bases, with 17 bases lying between them. The germline V gene encodes CDR1 MDHEN and CDR2 SYDVKM. The CDR3 nucleotides are TGTGCCAGCACCCAAAATGGGGTGATGGAGACCCAGTACTTC. Its protein is CASTQNGVMETQYF. Complete variable domain (other parts from reference TRBV28 and TRBJ2-5): DVKVTQSSRYLVKRTGEKVFLECVQDMDHENMFWYRQDPGLGLRLIYFSYDVKMKEKGDIPEGYSVSREKKERFSLILESASTNQTSMYLCASTQNGVMETQYFGPGTRLLVL.

This clonotype showed up just a few times. The rearrangement uses TRBV18 and TRBJ2-1; D ambiguous. CDR3 length: 16 residues. V was trimmed by 2 bases and J by 0 bases, leaving 11 bases between them. The germline V gene encodes CDR1 KGHSH and CDR2 LQKENI. CDR3 sequence reads: CASSPGVDASYNEQFF. In DNA, the CDR3 is TGTGCCAGCTCACCAGGAGTGGACGCCTCCTACAATGAGCAGTTCTTC. The entire variable domain, with the rest obtained from reference TRBV18 and TRBJ2-1, is as follows: NAGVMQNPRHLVRRRGQEARLRCSPMKGHSHVYWYRQLPEEGLKFMVYLQKENIIDESGMPKERFSAEFPKEGPSILRIQQVVRGDSAAYFCASSPGVDASYNEQFFGPGTRLTVL.

This clonotype was counted a few times. The chain uses TRBV18 and TRBJ2-5; 8 bases are shared with TRBD2. CDR1 KGHSH and CDR2 LQKENI come from the germline V gene. This CDR3 region has 15 residues. The trim removed 2 bases at V and 5 bases at J, leaving 7 bases unmatched. The CDR3 loop reads CASSPFREGRETQYF. CDR3 DNA: TGTGCCAGCTCACCATTTCGGGAGGGCCGCGAGACCCAGTACTTC.

The chain employs TRBV6-1 and TRBJ1-2, with a tentative D call TRBD1 (5 bases). CDR1 is MNHNS and CDR2 is SASEGT in the germline V gene. CDR3 length: 14 residues. The germline V and J ends were trimmed by 5 bases and 4 bases, with 14 bases remaining between them. The CDR3 region is CASSRPGRGYGYTF. For the CDR3, the DNA is TGTGCCAGCAGTCGCCCAGGGCGGGGCTATGGCTACACCTTC.

The V call is TRBV7-9, the J call TRBJ2-5; 10 bases match TRBD1. Germline values: CDR1 SEHNR, CDR2 FQNEAQ (reference sequence). V lost 5 bases and J lost 13; bases outside the gene matches: 4. The CDR3 has 11 amino acids. The CDR3 nucleotides read TGTGCCAGCAGCCCAGGGACAGGGGTGTACTTC. It translates to CASSPGTGVYF.

CDR3 sequence: CSARTRGAPGELFF. CDR3 sequence (DNA): TGCAGTGCTAGAACCAGGGGGGCCCCCGGGGAGCTGTTTTTT. The chain couples TRBV20-1 to TRBJ2-2, with D perhaps TRBD1 (7 bases). V lost 2 bases, J lost 6 bases, and 13 bases lay in between. The CDR3 spans 14 residues. The germline gives CDR1 DFQATT, CDR2 SNEGSKA (reference sequence).

This clonotype occurred many times. The genes are TRBV7-3 and TRBJ2-5; 7 nucleotides line up with TRBD2. This CDR3 is 14 amino acids long. Trimming cost V 3 bases and J 5 bases; bases outside gene matches: 6. Germline values: CDR1 SGHTA, CDR2 FQGTGA. DNA of the CDR3: TGTGCCAGCAGCTTGGCGGGAGTGATGGAGACCCAGTACTTC. The encoded protein is CASSLAGVMETQYF.

The rearrangement uses TRBV29-1 and TRBJ2-5; D not certain. The CDR3 covers 14 residues. Trimming took off 1 base at V and 0 bases at J, with 9 bases between the two ends. Germline CDR1 and CDR2: SQVTM and ANQGSEA. This chain's CDR3 is CSVEAWRNQETQYF. CDR3 bases: TGCAGCGTTGAAGCGTGGCGGAACCAAGAGACCCAGTACTTC.

The chain has TRBV12-3 or TRBV12-4 and TRBJ2-3; a weak D match, TRBD2 (5 bases). V lost 3 bases and J 2 bases, leaving 9 bases between the germline ends. The CDR3 is made up of 14 amino acids. CDR3: CASSFWGDTDTQYF. The DNA of the CDR3 is TGTGCCAGCAGTTTTTGGGGAGACACAGATACGCAGTATTTT.

This clonotype was observed a single time. The rearrangement uses TRBV7-9 and TRBJ1-1, with a tentative D call TRBD1 (6 bases). The CDR3 is 14 amino acids. Trimming took off 5 bases at V and 4 bases at J, with 14 bases between the two ends. Germline V gives CDR1 SEHNR, CDR2 FQNEAQ (reference sequence). The CDR3 sequence is CASSTGQGSTEAFF. The CDR3 nucleotides are TGTGCCAGCAGCACAGGCCAGGGGAGCACTGAAGCTTTCTTT.

The chain employs TRBV6-5 and TRBJ2-3; TRBD2 agrees at 10 bases. Trimming took 3 bases from V and 4 from J; bases not matched to a gene: 4. Germline loops: CDR1 MNHEY, CDR2 SVGAGI. The CDR3 sequence is 15 residues long. The CDR3 region has the DNA TGTGCCAGCAGTTATTGGCTAGCGGGAGCAGATACGCAGTATTTT. Amino acids: CASSYWLAGADTQYF.

Only a few counts were recorded for this clonotype. The CDR3 is CASSRPGRPGDTGELFF. The CDR3 nucleotides are TGTGCCAGCAGCCGACCCGGGAGGCCGGGGGACACCGGGGAGCTGTTTTTT. The rearrangement links TRBV21-1 to TRBJ2-2; the DNA was not used to check the table's D call, TRBD1. TRBV21-1 is a recognized pseudogene. The CDR3 length is 17 residues.

J is TRBJ1-2 and V is TRBV3-1; D possibly corresponds to TRBD1 (6 bases). The CDR3 is made up of 13 amino acids. Germline lookup yields CDR1 LGHDT and CDR2 YNNKEL (reference sequence). Trimming left V 1 base short and J 6 bases short, with 9 bases between. This CDR3 reads CASSQVAGDGYTF. Here the CDR3 DNA reads TGTGCCAGCAGCCAAGTCGCAGGGGATGGCTACACCTTC. Looking up the rest from reference TRBV3-1 and TRBJ1-2 gives the full variable domain: DTAVSQTPKYLVTQMGNDKSIKCEQNLGHDTMYWYKQDSKKFLKIMFSYNNKELIINETVPNRFSPKSPDKAHLNLHINSLELGDSAVYFCASSQVAGDGYTFGSGTRLTVV.

Only a few counts were recorded for this clonotype. V gene TRBV29-1 combines with J gene TRBJ1-4, with D possibly TRBD1 on 6 matching bases. Germline CDR1 reads SQVTM; CDR2 reads ANQGSEA. V dropped 3 bases and J dropped 4 bases, with 9 bases sitting between them. The CDR3 is 13 amino acids. CDR3 amino acids: CSVETGHNEKLFF. In DNA form, the CDR3 reads TGCAGCGTTGAGACGGGACATAATGAAAAACTGTTTTTT.

V is TRBV20-1 and J is TRBJ1-1; D possibly corresponds to TRBD1 (5 bases). V dropped 0 bases and J dropped 4 bases, with 18 bases sitting between them. CDR1 is DFQATT and CDR2 is SNEGSKA in the germline V gene (reference sequence). The CDR3 consists of 16 residues. CDR3 sequence reads: CSARDRVGVRSTEAFF. CDR3 DNA sequence: TGCAGTGCTAGAGATCGGGTGGGGGTGCGGAGCACTGAAGCTTTCTTT.